This T cell receptor beta chain is drawn from a study of T-cell memory formation after mild COVID-19. Across the study: Clustering of TCRs was largely donor specific.

This clonotype has a handful of counts. Its antigen is not known. Constant-segment primers and 5'RACE yielded cDNA libraries for TCR alpha and TCR beta, each carrying sample barcodes and UMIs. TCRdb called the 5' RACE reads again in MiXCR, with one record for every CDR3 protein. The sample lists some 350,000 distinct CDR3 sequences, under 15% occurring once. Per germline, CDR1 DFQATT and CDR2 SNEGSKA (reference sequence). Trimming removed 0 bases from V and 2 bases from J, with 9 bases in between. This CDR3 region has 14 residues. Study-level points and caveats: CD4+ contracting clones lay mainly in CM and EM, CD8+ ones in EMRA. Detection of some responders pre-infection suggested pre-existing cross-reactive memory T cells participated.

The sample taken for sequencing was PBMCs or a T cell subset sorted from them (not recorded which). The receptor comes from a man aged 18 to 29 who had mild COVID-19 (a few samples of this study predate the infection). Cell type and time point are not known. The chain links TRBV20-1 to TRBJ2-3; D is possibly TRBD2 (5 bases). The CDR3 DNA reads TGCAGTGCTAGAGACCGGACTGCCACAGATACGCAGTATTTT. Amino acids: CSARDRTATDTQYF.